The 28 T cell receptor beta chains listed next were all sequenced from one sample in a study of cytomegalovirus exposure and HLA in healthy donors. PCR involved 60 Vbeta and 13 Jbeta primers. Generated by immunoSEQ multiplex PCR, the TCRdb table keeps only in-frame clones and is missing some. The sample lists 150,000 to 200,000 clones, 77% seen once, with 1.4% to 1.5% in the top ten. Material for sequencing was PBMCs. Receptors were obtained from a woman aged 25 to 39 in good health and CMV-seropositive.

This chain uses TRBV11-2 with TRBJ2-2; D is perhaps TRBD1 (6 bases). The V gene's germline CDR1 is SGHAT and CDR2 FQNNGV. V lost 1 base and J lost 3, with 9 bases in between. This CDR3 comprises 15 residues. CDR3 sequence reads: CASSLVTGHTGELFF. CDR3 DNA sequence: TGTGCCAGCAGCTTAGTAACAGGGCACACCGGGGAGCTGTTTTTT.

V usage is TRBV6-1 and J usage is TRBJ2-5; 8 bases map to TRBD1. This CDR3 has 15 residues. Germline CDR1 MNHNS, CDR2 SASEGT. The V and J ends lost 3 bases and 1 base, in that order; junction bases with no gene match: 4. CDR3 sequence: CASSETGVIQETQYF. Written as DNA, the CDR3 is TGTGCCAGCAGTGAGACAGGGGTAATCCAAGAGACCCAGTACTTC.

The CDR3 nucleotides read TGTGCCAGCAGTGGGGACAGCTCCTACGAGCAGTACTTC. Protein sequence: CASSGDSSYEQYF. The gene calls are TRBV28 and TRBJ2-7, with 7 bases lining up with TRBD1. This CDR3 region has 13 residues. Per germline, CDR1 MDHEN and CDR2 SYDVKM. V lost 5 bases to trimming and J lost 0 bases; unmatched junction nucleotides: 1.

The CDR3 DNA follows: TGTGCCAGTACAACTGGAGAGAACACTGAAGCTTTCTTT. Amino acids: CASTTGENTEAFF. The rearrangement links TRBV19 to TRBJ1-1, with unresolved D. V gave up 7 bases and J gave up 1 base, with 10 bases separating them. This CDR3 region has 13 residues. Germline lookup yields CDR1 LNHDA and CDR2 SQIVND (reference sequence).

The chain combines TRBV2 with TRBJ2-5, with D maybe TRBD2 (5 bases). V was trimmed by 6 bases and J by 5 bases, leaving 13 bases between them. The CDR3 runs to 13 residues. The germline CDR1 and CDR2 sequences are SNHLY and FYNNEI. The CDR3 nucleotides are TGTGCCAGCAGGGTCGGGGTCGGGGAGACCCAGTACTTC. Residues: CASRVGVGETQYF. Combining the CDR3 with reference TRBV2 and TRBJ2-5 gives the whole variable domain EPEVTQTPSHQVTQMGQEVILRCVPISNHLYFYWYRQILGQKVEFLVSFYNNEISEKSEIFDDQFSVERPDGSNFTLKIRSTKLEDSAMYFCASRVGVGETQYFGPGTRLLVL.

The V call is TRBV9, the J call TRBJ2-1; D not certain. Trimming took off 0 bases at V and 8 bases at J, with 12 bases between the two ends. CDR1 and CDR2 from the germline V gene are SGDLS and YYNGEE. The CDR3 runs 14 residues. CDR3 protein: CASSVVTLEDEQFF. Here the CDR3 DNA reads TGTGCCAGCAGCGTAGTAACCCTTGAGGATGAGCAGTTCTTC. Together with reference TRBV9 and TRBJ2-1, the CDR3 gives the full variable domain: DSGVTQTPKHLITATGQRVTLRCSPRSGDLSVYWYQQSLDQGLQFLIQYYNGEERAKGNILERFSAQQFPDLHSELNLSSLELGDSALYFCASSVVTLEDEQFFGPGTRLTVL.

The genes are TRBV6-6 and TRBJ1-3; D is unclear. Germline-derived CDR1 and CDR2 are MNHNY and SVGAGI (reference sequence). V was cut by 7 bases and J by 8 bases, with 18 bases left in between. The CDR3 runs 14 residues. DNA for the CDR3: TGTGCCAGCACAATCTCGGACTCGAGAGACACCATATATTTT. Its translation is CASTISDSRDTIYF.

This clone has a single count. The chain couples TRBV5-6 to TRBJ2-3, with 14 bases fitting TRBD2. V was pared by 1 base and J by 2 bases, with 3 bases of the junction left unmatched. Germline CDR1 SGHDT, CDR2 YYEEEE. This CDR3 spans 17 amino acids. The DNA of the CDR3 is TGTGCCAGCAGCTTGAGGACTAGCGGGAGGACCACAGATACGCAGTATTTT. Translating gives CASSLRTSGRTTDTQYF.

V gene TRBV6-1 combines with J gene TRBJ1-5, with D tentatively TRBD1 (5 bases). V dropped 6 bases and J dropped 7 bases, with 13 bases sitting between them. Germline V gene data show CDR1 as MNHNS and CDR2 as SASEGT. The CDR3 runs to 13 residues. The DNA for the CDR3 is TGTGCCAGCAGAGACGTTAGGGGACAGCCCCAGCATTTT. It encodes CASRDVRGQPQHF.

This rearrangement joins TRBV27 to TRBJ2-5; TRBD1 matches at 8 bases. Germline V lookup: CDR1 MNHEY, CDR2 SMNVEV (reference sequence). V lost 5 bases and J lost 5; bases outside the gene matches: 7. The CDR3 is 14 amino acids. The CDR3 DNA sequence: TGTGCCAGCAGTACTAGGACAGGGAGGGAGACCCAGTACTTC. Translating gives CASSTRTGRETQYF.

This clone was detected only once. This chain uses TRBV5-8 with TRBJ1-2, with 8 bases identical to TRBD1. This CDR3 contains 14 residues. The V gene end was trimmed by 4 bases and the J gene end by 4 bases; junction bases not matched to a gene: 6. Germline CDR1 is SGHTS and CDR2 is YDEGEE. In DNA, the CDR3 is TGTGCCAGCAGCATTCAGGGGGCGAGCTATGGCTACACCTTC. This gives the protein CASSIQGASYGYTF.

The sample holds one count of this clone. The chain carries TRBV5-7 and TRBJ2-3, with TRBD1 identical over 11 bases. TRBV5-7 belongs to the ORF category, with a function that is uncertain. With 2 bases clipped from V and 4 bases from J, the junction kept 12 bases outside the gene matches. CDR3 length: 18 amino acids. CDR3 DNA: TGTGCCAGCAGCTTTAAGATCCGTACGGGACAGGGGGCAGATACGCAGTATTTT. Protein: CASSFKIRTGQGADTQYF.

V usage is TRBV10-3 and J usage is TRBJ2-7; a possible D gene is TRBD1 (7 bases). Germline values: CDR1 ENHRY, CDR2 SYGVKD. This CDR3 has 15 residues. V dropped 6 bases and J dropped 2 bases, with 17 bases sitting between them. DNA of the CDR3: TGTGCCATCAGCCGAGGAGGGGACAGAACCTACGAGCAGTACTTC. It codes for CAISRGGDRTYEQYF.

This sequence joins TRBV30 and TRBJ2-5; the D gene is possibly TRBD2 (6 bases). V gave up 3 bases and J gave up 7 bases, with 9 bases separating them. The germline gives CDR1 GTSNPN, CDR2 SVGIG (reference sequence). This CDR3 is built from 11 residues. Here the CDR3 reads CAWSSGGTQYF. As DNA, the CDR3 is TGTGCCTGGAGCTCCGGGGGGACCCAGTACTTC.

J is TRBJ1-1 and V is TRBV6-5; 7 nucleotides match TRBD1. The V gene end was trimmed by 0 bases and the J gene end by 4 bases; junction bases not matched to a gene: 5. The CDR3 has 15 residues. Germline values: CDR1 MNHEY, CDR2 SVGAGI. The CDR3 loop is CASSYSIAGGTEAFF. The CDR3 nucleotides read TGTGCCAGCAGTTACTCGATCGCAGGGGGCACTGAAGCTTTCTTT.

V gene TRBV27 combines with J gene TRBJ1-1; D is perhaps TRBD1 (5 bases). The CDR3 length is 17 residues. Germline values: CDR1 MNHEY, CDR2 SMNVEV (reference sequence). Trimming left V 5 bases short and J 4 bases short, with 23 bases between. This chain's CDR3 is CASSRWFQGNIRTEAFF. CDR3 nucleotides: TGTGCCAGCAGTCGCTGGTTTCAGGGTAATATACGCACTGAAGCTTTCTTT.

The CDR3 protein is CASSEGQGIGTSGSHEQFF. The CDR3 DNA reads TGCGCCAGCAGTGAAGGACAGGGGATCGGGACTAGCGGGAGCCATGAGCAGTTCTTC. The chain carries TRBV10-1 and TRBJ2-1; 14 bases are a match to TRBD2. The CDR3 sequence is 19 residues long. The V gene's germline CDR1 is WNHNN and CDR2 SYGVQD (reference sequence). V lost 3 bases to trimming and J lost 8 bases; unmatched junction nucleotides: 15.

The chain combines TRBV13 with TRBJ1-4; TRBD1 is a possible D gene (6 bases). The CDR3 sequence is 17 residues long. Germline V gene lookup returns CDR1 PRHDT and CDR2 FYEKMQ (reference sequence). Trimming removed 2 bases at V and 6 bases at J, with 19 bases between. DNA of the CDR3: TGTGCCAGCAGCTTACGCCGGGACACCCCCTGGGATGAAAAACTGTTTTTT. Its translation is CASSLRRDTPWDEKLFF.

The chain combines TRBV30 with TRBJ2-7; D perhaps matches TRBD1 (5 bases). There are 13 residues in the CDR3. The V and J ends lost 8 bases and 6 bases respectively, with 20 bases between them. Germline V lookup: CDR1 GTSNPN, CDR2 SVGIG (reference sequence). Here the CDR3 DNA reads TGTGCCCTGGGGTTGCAGGGCGCCGGCGAGCAGTACTTC. As protein: CALGLQGAGEQYF. Complete variable domain (other parts from reference TRBV30 and TRBJ2-7): SQTIHQWPATLVQPVGSPLSLECTVEGTSNPNLYWYRQAAGRGLQLLFYSVGIGQISSEVPQNLSASRPQDRQFILSSKKLLLSDSGFYLCALGLQGAGEQYFGPGTRLTVT.

The rearrangement uses TRBV27 and TRBJ1-2, with D perhaps TRBD1 (5 bases). V shed 6 bases and J shed 1 base, with 18 bases lying between them. Germline V gene data show CDR1 as MNHEY and CDR2 as SMNVEV (reference sequence). The CDR3 has 16 residues. The CDR3 loop is CASRAERGLFNYGYTF. The DNA for the CDR3 is TGTGCCAGCAGGGCGGAGCGGGGCCTCTTTAACTATGGCTACACCTTC.

This chain links TRBV5-1 with TRBJ2-7; TRBD2 agrees at 7 bases. Germline V gene data show CDR1 as SGHRS and CDR2 as YFSETQ. The CDR3 spans 15 residues. With 7 bases clipped from V and 1 base from J, the junction kept 11 bases outside the gene matches. The CDR3 reads CASGSLAGESYEQYF. Written as DNA, the CDR3 is TGCGCCAGCGGGTCTCTCGCGGGAGAGTCCTACGAGCAGTACTTC.

V and J are TRBV11-2 and TRBJ1-1, with D uncertain. Germline-derived CDR1 and CDR2 are SGHAT and FQNNGV. Trimming removed 2 bases at V and 1 base at J, with 11 bases between. This CDR3 region has 15 residues. In nucleotides, the CDR3 is TGTGCCAGCAGCTTACATTCGGCAGGGAACACTGAAGCTTTCTTT. Amino acid sequence: CASSLHSAGNTEAFF.

This chain uses TRBV5-8 with TRBJ2-5, with D possibly being TRBD1 (5 bases). The germline V and J ends were trimmed by 0 bases and 5 bases, with 20 bases remaining between them. This CDR3 comprises 17 residues. From germline, CDR1 is SGHTS and CDR2 YDEGEE. CDR3 sequence (DNA): TGTGCCAGCAGCTTGGGGTCACAGAGCCTCGCAGGGGAGACCCAGTACTTC. Translated, it gives CASSLGSQSLAGETQYF. Complete variable domain (other parts from reference TRBV5-8 and TRBJ2-5): EAGVTQSPTHLIKTRGQQATLRCSPISGHTSVYWYQQALGLGLQFLLWYDEGEERNRGNFPPRFSGRQFPNYSSELNVNALELEDSALYLCASSLGSQSLAGETQYFGPGTRLLVL.

This chain links TRBV2 with TRBJ2-1; 11 nucleotides match TRBD2. The CDR3 is made up of 16 amino acids. Germline V gives CDR1 SNHLY, CDR2 FYNNEI. Trimming took 8 bases from V and 6 from J; bases not matched to a gene: 12. CDR3: CASQSLAGGPSNEQFF. The CDR3 DNA sequence: TGTGCCAGCCAGAGCTTAGCGGGAGGGCCTTCCAATGAGCAGTTCTTC. Looking up the rest from reference TRBV2 and TRBJ2-1 gives the full variable domain: EPEVTQTPSHQVTQMGQEVILRCVPISNHLYFYWYRQILGQKVEFLVSFYNNEISEKSEIFDDQFSVERPDGSNFTLKIRSTKLEDSAMYFCASQSLAGGPSNEQFFGPGTRLTVL.

This clone occurred a few times. This chain joins TRBV28 and TRBJ2-7; 10 bases match TRBD2. V shed 3 bases and J 6 bases; nucleotides not matched to a gene: 14. This CDR3 region has 17 residues. Germline V gives CDR1 MDHEN, CDR2 SYDVKM. CDR3 nucleotide sequence: TGTGCCAGCAGTTTGGGAGGGTCAGCGGGAGGGTCTTCCGAGCAGTACTTC. As protein: CASSLGGSAGGSSEQYF.

This clone has only one observation. The rearrangement uses TRBV12-2 and TRBJ2-1; the D call in the table, TRBD2, was not verified against the DNA. TRBV12-2 is a recognized pseudogene. This CDR3 contains 19 residues. CDR3 region: CASRLAGLAGAGSYNEQFF. DNA for the CDR3: TGTGCAAGTCGCTTAGCCGGGCTAGCGGGAGCGGGCTCCTACAATGAGCAGTTCTTC.

This clone appeared a few times. This chain links TRBV5-5 with TRBJ1-4; D gene uncertain. Trimming pared 2 bases from V and 6 bases from J, leaving 8 bases between. Germline assignment: CDR1 SGHKS and CDR2 YYEKEE (reference sequence). The CDR3 runs to 13 residues. The chain's CDR3 is CASSFGQYEKLFF. The CDR3 bases are TGTGCCAGCAGCTTTGGGCAGTATGAAAAACTGTTTTTT. Complete variable domain (other parts from reference TRBV5-5 and TRBJ1-4): DAGVTQSPTHLIKTRGQQVTLRCSPISGHKSVSWYQQVLGQGPQFIFQYYEKEERGRGNFPDRFSARQFPNYSSELNVNALLLGDSALYLCASSFGQYEKLFFGSGTQLSVL.

The V gene is TRBV5-4, the J gene TRBJ1-2, with 8 nucleotides matching TRBD1. Per the germline V gene, CDR1 is SGHNT and CDR2 is YYREEE (reference sequence). The CDR3 is made up of 16 amino acids. The J segment lost 1 base and the V segment lost 5 bases, leaving 10 bases of the junction unmatched. The CDR3 reads CASSRDRGSYNYGYTF. The DNA for the CDR3 is TGTGCCAGCAGTCGCGACAGGGGATCATATAACTATGGCTACACCTTC.